This T cell receptor (beta chain) was recorded in a study of blood T cell repertoires in COVID-19. Using immunoSEQ multiplex PCR, the repertoire was profiled, and TCRdb retains in-frame clones only, with some absent. There are about 210,000 clones in the sample; around 80% occur only once, and around 9.5% lies in the top ten. Trimming pared 6 bases from V and 9 bases from J, leaving 12 bases between. CDR3 length: 12 amino acids. Sequencing was done on a sample of peripheral blood. This TCR was sampled from a man in his forties or fifties with active or convalescent COVID-19. This chain uses TRBV12-3 or TRBV12-4 with TRBJ2-1; no definite D call. Written as DNA, the CDR3 is TGTGCCAGCAGCTACCTGCCGGGTGAGCAGTTCTTC. Its translation is CASSYLPGEQFF.